The rows below give T cell receptor beta chains drawn from one sample of a study of blood T cell repertoires in COVID-19. Sequenced by immunoSEQ multiplex PCR; TCRdb stores in-frame clones only, minus some. The data contain roughly 57,000 clones, 60% to 80% of them singletons. The sequenced sample was peripheral blood. These receptors were taken from a man aged 55 to 69 with acute or convalescent COVID-19. Both conserved end residues are part of each CDR3. Each record gives: J gene, V gene, CDR3 protein.

J gene: TRBJ2-1; V gene: TRBV4-1; CDR3 protein: CASSQVTGTSYNEQFF
J gene: TRBJ2-5; V gene: TRBV24-1; CDR3 protein: CATSMRQGDETQYF
J gene: TRBJ2-7; V gene: TRBV5-4; CDR3 protein: CASSFHGEVAYEQYF
J gene: TRBJ1-4; V gene: TRBV20-1; CDR3 protein: CSASAGGSFNEKLFF
J gene: TRBJ2-2; V gene: TRBV14; CDR3 protein: CASSQGASGGAWGTGELFF
J gene: TRBJ2-5; V gene: TRBV6-1; CDR3 protein: CASSDGGSQETQYF
J gene: TRBJ1-2; V gene: TRBV9; CDR3 protein: CASSPGGSSGYTF
J gene: TRBJ1-1; V gene: TRBV7-8; CDR3 protein: CASSLGLTGLAFF
J gene: TRBJ2-1; V gene: TRBV19; CDR3 protein: CASSGGGTYYNEQFF
J gene: TRBJ2-1; V gene: TRBV6-4; CDR3 protein: CASSWGTGGENEQFF
J gene: TRBJ1-5; V gene: TRBV10-3; CDR3 protein: CAIHPLLAGLNQPQHF
J gene: TRBJ2-3; V gene: TRBV6-6; CDR3 protein: CASSQQGVADTQYF
J gene: TRBJ1-2; V gene: TRBV15; CDR3 protein: CATSSGGWDRETGYYGYTF
J gene: TRBJ1-5; V gene: TRBV12-3/TRBV12-4; CDR3 protein: CASRSGTEIHHF
J gene: TRBJ1-1; V gene: TRBV18; CDR3 protein: CASSPLSAGNTEAFF
J gene: TRBJ1-6; V gene: TRBV6-4; CDR3 protein: CASSTREGTSPLHF
J gene: TRBJ2-2; V gene: TRBV19; CDR3 protein: CASSRGQPGELFF
J gene: TRBJ1-3; V gene: TRBV6-1; CDR3 protein: CASSEAQGTYTIYF
J gene: TRBJ1-1; V gene: TRBV24-1; CDR3 protein: CAPQGGPRNTEAFF
J gene: TRBJ1-2; V gene: TRBV19; CDR3 protein: CASSIDRGCWLLLPYGYTF
J gene: TRBJ2-7; V gene: TRBV9; CDR3 protein: CASSVGGSGEVYEQYF
J gene: TRBJ2-7; V gene: TRBV27; CDR3 protein: CASSLGWQGTREQYF
J gene: TRBJ1-1; V gene: TRBV5-4; CDR3 protein: CASSLAGGNSGEAFF
J gene: TRBJ1-2; V gene: TRBV5-1; CDR3 protein: CASSSGQPDYGYTF
J gene: TRBJ1-2; V gene: TRBV7-2; CDR3 protein: CASSLTGREDYGYTF
J gene: TRBJ1-1; V gene: TRBV7-2; CDR3 protein: CASSFAQPTEAFF
J gene: TRBJ1-1; V gene: TRBV4-2; CDR3 protein: CASSQPGQGTEAFF
J gene: TRBJ1-3; V gene: TRBV7-2; CDR3 protein: CASSLGGISGNTIYF
J gene: TRBJ2-7; V gene: TRBV5-5; CDR3 protein: CASSLGQGGRVKQYF
J gene: TRBJ1-1; V gene: TRBV5-1; CDR3 protein: CASRDRDRDSTEAFF
J gene: TRBJ2-1; V gene: TRBV10-1; CDR3 protein: CASSDCSGGAYEQFF
J gene: TRBJ2-4; V gene: TRBV28; CDR3 protein: CASSFSDIQYF
J gene: TRBJ2-3; V gene: TRBV18; CDR3 protein: CASSPQLARTDTQYF
J gene: TRBJ1-5; V gene: TRBV9; CDR3 protein: CASSAGGQSNQPQHF
J gene: TRBJ1-1; V gene: TRBV4-1; CDR3 protein: CASSQQAGTEAFF
J gene: TRBJ2-3; V gene: TRBV30; CDR3 protein: CAWRDWGQGAGDTQYF
J gene: TRBJ1-5; V gene: TRBV30; CDR3 protein: CAWSGGRSNQPQHF
J gene: TRBJ2-7; V gene: TRBV5-4; CDR3 protein: CASSLSGGLQYEQYF
J gene: TRBJ2-1; V gene: TRBV6-5; CDR3 protein: CASSPGLAGYNEQFF
J gene: TRBJ1-3; V gene: TRBV30; CDR3 protein: CASRLNSGNTIYF
J gene: TRBJ1-5; V gene: TRBV6-5; CDR3 protein: CASARGTSNQPQHF
J gene: TRBJ1-2; V gene: TRBV4-1; CDR3 protein: CASSQVRGGNYGYTF
J gene: TRBJ2-1; V gene: TRBV6-1; CDR3 protein: CASSELSAGTGSVDEQFF
J gene: TRBJ1-2; V gene: TRBV12-3/TRBV12-4; CDR3 protein: CASRRVSYGYTF
J gene: TRBJ1-2; V gene: TRBV19; CDR3 protein: CASSIGQAFTF
J gene: TRBJ1-2; V gene: TRBV2; CDR3 protein: CASRAETGYYGYTF